The present entry profiles one T cell receptor (beta chain) with its context. Germline V gene lookup returns CDR1 SNHLY and CDR2 FYNNEI. The CDR3 is 18 amino acids. V lost 4 bases, J lost 6 bases, and 12 bases stayed unmatched. The sample belongs to a study of T cells in Graves' hyperthyroidism and ophthalmopathy. The investigators amplified TCR beta CDR3 regions from RNA transcripts. The HTBI set primed first-round TCR CDR3 RT-PCR. TCRdb used MiXCR to reprocess the multiplex PCR reads, holding one entry per CDR3 protein. The sample has about 52,000 distinct CDR3 sequences, less than 50% seen once. The sequence derives from a woman aged 50 to 65 with Graves' ophthalmopathy. Sequences were obtained from blood. J is TRBJ2-2 and V is TRBV2, with TRBD2 matching 12 bases. The CDR3 loop is CASSGSLRLAGDPGELFF. DNA of the CDR3: TGTGCCAGCAGTGGCAGCTTACGACTAGCGGGAGATCCCGGGGAGCTGTTTTTT.